What follows are 2 T cell receptor beta chains derived from one specimen sequenced in a study of cytomegalovirus exposure and HLA in healthy donors. PCR used 60 Vbeta primers and 13 Jbeta primers. Libraries were prepared by immunoSEQ multiplex PCR; TCRdb keeps only in-frame clonotypes and omits some of them. The sample consists of 180,000 or so clones, 77% of them appearing once. The sequencing input was PBMCs. The receptors were gathered from a man aged 18 to 30 in good health and CMV-seronegative.

The chain couples TRBV9 to TRBJ2-3, with 7 bases identical to TRBD1. The ends lost 0 bases at V and 6 bases at J; junction bases unmatched: 10. Germline CDR1 SGDLS, CDR2 YYNGEE. The CDR3 is 16 amino acids. The CDR3 sequence is CASSVAGQENTDTQYF. The CDR3 DNA reads TGTGCCAGCAGCGTAGCCGGACAGGAAAACACGGATACGCAGTATTTT.

The chain uses TRBV19 and TRBJ1-1, with 9 nucleotides matching TRBD1. Trimming removed 4 bases from V and 5 bases from J; junction bases left unmatched: 8. The CDR3 loop spans 15 amino acids. CDR1 is LNHDA, CDR2 SQIVND, per germline (reference sequence). CDR3: CASSKLQGAGTEAFF. The CDR3 DNA follows: TGTGCCAGTAGTAAGTTACAGGGGGCCGGTACTGAAGCTTTCTTT.